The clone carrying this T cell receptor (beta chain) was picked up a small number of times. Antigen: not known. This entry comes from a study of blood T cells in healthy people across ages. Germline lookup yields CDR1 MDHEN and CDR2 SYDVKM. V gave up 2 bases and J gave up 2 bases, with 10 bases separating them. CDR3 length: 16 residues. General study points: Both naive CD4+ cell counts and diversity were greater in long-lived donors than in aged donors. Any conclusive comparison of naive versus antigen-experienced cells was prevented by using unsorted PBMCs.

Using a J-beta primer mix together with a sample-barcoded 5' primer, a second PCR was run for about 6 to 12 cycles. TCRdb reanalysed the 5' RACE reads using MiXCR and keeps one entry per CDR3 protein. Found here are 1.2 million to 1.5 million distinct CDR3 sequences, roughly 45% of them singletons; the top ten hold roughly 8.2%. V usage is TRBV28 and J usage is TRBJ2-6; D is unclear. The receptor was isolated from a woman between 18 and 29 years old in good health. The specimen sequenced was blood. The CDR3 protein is CASSLAFGPGANVLTF. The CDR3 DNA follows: TGTGCCAGCAGTTTAGCATTTGGGCCTGGGGCCAACGTCCTGACTTTC.